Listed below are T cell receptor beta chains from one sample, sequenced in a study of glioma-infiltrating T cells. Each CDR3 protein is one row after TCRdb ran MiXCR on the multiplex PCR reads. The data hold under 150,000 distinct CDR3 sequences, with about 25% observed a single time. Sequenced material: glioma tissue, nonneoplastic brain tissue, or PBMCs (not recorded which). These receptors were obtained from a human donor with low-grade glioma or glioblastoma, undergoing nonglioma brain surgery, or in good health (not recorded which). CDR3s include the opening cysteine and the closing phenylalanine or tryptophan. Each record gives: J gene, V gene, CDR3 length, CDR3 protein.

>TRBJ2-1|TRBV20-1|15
CSAGPPGLAGLEQFF
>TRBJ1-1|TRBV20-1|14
CSARGGGPNTEAFF
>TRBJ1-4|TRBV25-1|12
CASSGTNDGLFF
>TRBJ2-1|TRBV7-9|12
CASSFTGDEQFF
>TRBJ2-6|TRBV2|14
CASTENSGANVPTF
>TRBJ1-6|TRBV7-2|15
CASSLSGRVFSPLHF
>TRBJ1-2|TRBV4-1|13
CASSQGRFYGYTF
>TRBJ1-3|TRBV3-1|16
CASSPTGGRVGNTIYF
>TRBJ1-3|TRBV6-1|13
CASVRDRADTIYF
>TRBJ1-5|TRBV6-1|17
CASSQLQGTGGNQPQHF
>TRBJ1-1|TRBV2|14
CASSKEGVNTEAFF
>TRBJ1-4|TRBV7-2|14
CASSSGQGNEKLFF
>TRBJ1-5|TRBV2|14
CASTRGQGNQPQHF
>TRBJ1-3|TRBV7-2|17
CASSFYSGQISGNTIYF
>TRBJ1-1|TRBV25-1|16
CASSELGLTENTEAFF
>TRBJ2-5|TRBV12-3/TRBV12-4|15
CASSTPGVQQETQYF
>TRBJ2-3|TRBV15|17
CATSRALSGAGTDTQYF
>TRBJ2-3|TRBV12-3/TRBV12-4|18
CASSPRLAGAQITDTQYF
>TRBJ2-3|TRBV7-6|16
CASSPTSGGNTDTQYF
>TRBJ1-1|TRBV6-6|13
CASSYSYGDEAFF
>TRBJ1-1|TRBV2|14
CATLYWEKVTEAFF
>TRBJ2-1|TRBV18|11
CASSPGYEQFF
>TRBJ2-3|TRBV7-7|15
CASSPTSGGTDTQYF
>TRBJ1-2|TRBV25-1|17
CASSEWGGLRPSDGYTF
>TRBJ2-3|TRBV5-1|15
CASSATGTSTDTQYF
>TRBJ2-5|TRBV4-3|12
CASSQPRGTQYF
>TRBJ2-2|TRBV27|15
CASSLKGQATGELFF
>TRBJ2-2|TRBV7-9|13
CASSLGPTGELFF
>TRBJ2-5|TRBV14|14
CASSQASRRETQYF
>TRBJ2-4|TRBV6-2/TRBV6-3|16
CASGWDRLQAKNIQYF
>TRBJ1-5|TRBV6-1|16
CASSEADVWGSQPQHF
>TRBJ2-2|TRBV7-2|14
CASGTGPNTGELFF
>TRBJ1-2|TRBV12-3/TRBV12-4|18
CASSWGTGGGYFNYGYTF
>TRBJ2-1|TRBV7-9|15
CASSDTLQGGNEQFF
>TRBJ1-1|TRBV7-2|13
CASSNQGGQEAFF
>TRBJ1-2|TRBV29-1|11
CSVRSNYGYTF
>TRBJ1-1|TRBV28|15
CASSFRRPLAPEAFF
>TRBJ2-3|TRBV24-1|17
CATSDFTLAGATDTQYF
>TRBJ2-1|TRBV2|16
CASSASGGRTYNEQFF
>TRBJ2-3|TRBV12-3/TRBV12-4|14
CASSFSHATDTQYF
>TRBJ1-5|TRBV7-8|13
CASSPTGSQPQHF
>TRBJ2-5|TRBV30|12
CASRLGRGTQYF
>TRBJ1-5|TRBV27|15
CASSLSGGAYQPQHF
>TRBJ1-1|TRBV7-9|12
CASSPLTGKAFF
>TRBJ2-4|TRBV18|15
CASSPEEGAKNIQYF
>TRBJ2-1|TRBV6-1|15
CAREKRLAGVNEQFF
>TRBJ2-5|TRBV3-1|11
CASSQAPTQYF
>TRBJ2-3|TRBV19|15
CASRSWGGITDTQYF
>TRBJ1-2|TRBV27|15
CASSRGPSFNYGYTF
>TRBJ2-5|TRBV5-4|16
CASSFPKQGARETQYF
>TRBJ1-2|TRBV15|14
CATSRDKGSYGYTF
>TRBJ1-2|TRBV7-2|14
CASSLSGGNYGYTF
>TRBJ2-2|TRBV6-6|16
CASSYRTSGGPGELFF
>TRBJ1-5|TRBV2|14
CASSLTGARQPQHF
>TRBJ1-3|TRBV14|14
CASKRQGSGNTIYF
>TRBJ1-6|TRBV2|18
CASSEALNRGSYNSPLHF
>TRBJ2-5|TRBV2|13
CASQLAGGKTQYF
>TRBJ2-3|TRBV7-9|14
CASSGGAGRDTQYF
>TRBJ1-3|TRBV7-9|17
CASSRNSGTGTGNTIYF